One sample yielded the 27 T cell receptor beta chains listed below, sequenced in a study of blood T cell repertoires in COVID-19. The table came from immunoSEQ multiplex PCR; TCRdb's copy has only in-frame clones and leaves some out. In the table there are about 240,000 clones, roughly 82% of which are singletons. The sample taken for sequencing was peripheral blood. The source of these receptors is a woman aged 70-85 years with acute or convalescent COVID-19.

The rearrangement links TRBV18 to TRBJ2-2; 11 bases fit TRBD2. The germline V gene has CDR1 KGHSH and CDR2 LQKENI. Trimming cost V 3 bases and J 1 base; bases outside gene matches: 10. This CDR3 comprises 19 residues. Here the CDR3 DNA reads TGTGCCAGCTCACCGGTCCTAGCGGGGGGTCCAGTGAACACCGGGGAGCTGTTTTTT. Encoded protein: CASSPVLAGGPVNTGELFF.

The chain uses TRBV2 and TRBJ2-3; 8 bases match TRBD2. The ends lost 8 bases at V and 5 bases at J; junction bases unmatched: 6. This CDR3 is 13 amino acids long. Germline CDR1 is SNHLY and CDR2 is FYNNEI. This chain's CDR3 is CASGSGGGDTQYF. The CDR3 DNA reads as TGTGCCAGCGGCTCCGGGGGGGGAGATACGCAGTATTTT.

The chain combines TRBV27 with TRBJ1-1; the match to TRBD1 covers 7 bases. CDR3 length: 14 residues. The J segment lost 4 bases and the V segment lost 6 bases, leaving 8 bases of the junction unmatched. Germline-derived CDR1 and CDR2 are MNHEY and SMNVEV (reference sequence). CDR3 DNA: TGTGCCAGCAGACTCAGGGGGTTGGGCACTGAAGCTTTCTTT. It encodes CASRLRGLGTEAFF.

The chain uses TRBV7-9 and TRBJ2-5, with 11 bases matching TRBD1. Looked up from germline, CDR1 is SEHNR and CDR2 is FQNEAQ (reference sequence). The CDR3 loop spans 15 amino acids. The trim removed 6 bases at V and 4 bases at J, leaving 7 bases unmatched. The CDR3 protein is CASRTDRGLGETQYF. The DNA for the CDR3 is TGTGCCAGCAGGACGGACAGGGGGCTAGGAGAGACCCAGTACTTC.

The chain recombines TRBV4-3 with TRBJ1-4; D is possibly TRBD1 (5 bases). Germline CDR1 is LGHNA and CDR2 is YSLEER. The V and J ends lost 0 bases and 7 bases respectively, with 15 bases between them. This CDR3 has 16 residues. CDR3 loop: CASSQDYLGGGEKLFF. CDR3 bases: TGCGCCAGCAGCCAAGATTATTTGGGGGGGGGTGAAAAACTGTTTTTT.

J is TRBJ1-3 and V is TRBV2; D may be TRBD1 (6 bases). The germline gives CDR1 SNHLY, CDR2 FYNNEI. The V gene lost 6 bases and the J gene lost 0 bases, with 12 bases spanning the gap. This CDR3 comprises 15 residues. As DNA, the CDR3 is TGTGCCAGCAGAACACAGGGAGTCTCTGGAAACACCATATATTTT. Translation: CASRTQGVSGNTIYF.

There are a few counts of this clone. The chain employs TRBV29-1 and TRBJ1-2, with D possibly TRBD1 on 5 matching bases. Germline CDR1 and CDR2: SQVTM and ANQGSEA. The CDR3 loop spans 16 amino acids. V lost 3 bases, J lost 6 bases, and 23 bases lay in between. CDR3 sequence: CSVDSLVGRGKDGYTF. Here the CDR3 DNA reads TGCAGCGTTGATTCCTTAGTCGGTAGGGGTAAGGATGGCTACACCTTC.

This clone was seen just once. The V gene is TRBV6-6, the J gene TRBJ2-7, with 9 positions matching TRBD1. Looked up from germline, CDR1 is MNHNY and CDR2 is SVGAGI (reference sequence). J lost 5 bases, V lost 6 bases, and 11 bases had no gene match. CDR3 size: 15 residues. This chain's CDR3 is CASSRPRDRVNEQYF. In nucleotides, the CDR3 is TGTGCCAGCAGCCGCCCCCGGGACAGGGTTAACGAGCAGTACTTC.

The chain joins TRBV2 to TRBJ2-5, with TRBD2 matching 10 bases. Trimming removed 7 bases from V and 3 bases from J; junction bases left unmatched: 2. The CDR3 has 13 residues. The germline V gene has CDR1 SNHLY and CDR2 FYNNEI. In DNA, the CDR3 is TGTGCCAGCAACCTAGCGGGGGAAGAGACCCAGTACTTC. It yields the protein CASNLAGEETQYF.

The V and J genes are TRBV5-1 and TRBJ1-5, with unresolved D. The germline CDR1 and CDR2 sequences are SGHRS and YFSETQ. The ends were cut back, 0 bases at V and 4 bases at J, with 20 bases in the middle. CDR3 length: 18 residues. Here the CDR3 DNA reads TGCGCCAGCAGCTTGGATTTCCATGGAGTCACCGTTAATCAGCCCCAGCATTTT. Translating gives CASSLDFHGVTVNQPQHF.

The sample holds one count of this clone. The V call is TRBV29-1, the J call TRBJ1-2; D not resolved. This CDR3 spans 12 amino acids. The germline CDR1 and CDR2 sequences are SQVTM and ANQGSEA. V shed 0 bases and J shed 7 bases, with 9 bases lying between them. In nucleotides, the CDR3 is TGCAGCGTTGAAGACCCTGTTCTTGGCTACACCTTC. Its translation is CSVEDPVLGYTF.

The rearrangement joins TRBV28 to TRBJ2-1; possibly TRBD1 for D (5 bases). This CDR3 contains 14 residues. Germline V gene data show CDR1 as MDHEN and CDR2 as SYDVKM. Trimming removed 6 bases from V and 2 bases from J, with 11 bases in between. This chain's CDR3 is CASSGQGTYNEQFF. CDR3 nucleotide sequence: TGTGCCAGCAGCGGGCAGGGAACCTACAATGAGCAGTTCTTC. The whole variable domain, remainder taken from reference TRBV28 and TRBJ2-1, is DVKVTQSSRYLVKRTGEKVFLECVQDMDHENMFWYRQDPGLGLRLIYFSYDVKMKEKGDIPEGYSVSREKKERFSLILESASTNQTSMYLCASSGQGTYNEQFFGPGTRLTVL.

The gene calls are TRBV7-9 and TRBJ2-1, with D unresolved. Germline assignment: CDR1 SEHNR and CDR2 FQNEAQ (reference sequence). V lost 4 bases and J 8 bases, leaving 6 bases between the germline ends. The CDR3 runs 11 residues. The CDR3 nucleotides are TGTGCCAGCAGCTCCCAATATGAGCAGTTCTTC. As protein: CASSSQYEQFF.

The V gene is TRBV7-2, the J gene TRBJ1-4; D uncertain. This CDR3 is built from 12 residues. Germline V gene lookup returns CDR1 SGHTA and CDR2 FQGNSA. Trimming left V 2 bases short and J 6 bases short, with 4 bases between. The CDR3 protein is CASSLIDEKLFF. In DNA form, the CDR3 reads TGTGCCAGCAGCTTAATCGATGAAAAACTGTTTTTT.

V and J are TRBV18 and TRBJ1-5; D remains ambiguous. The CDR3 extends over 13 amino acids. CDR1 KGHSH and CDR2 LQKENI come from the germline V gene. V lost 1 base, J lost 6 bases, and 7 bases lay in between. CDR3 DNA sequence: TGTGCCAGCTCACCACAGTGGAGTCAGCCCCAGCATTTT. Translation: CASSPQWSQPQHF.

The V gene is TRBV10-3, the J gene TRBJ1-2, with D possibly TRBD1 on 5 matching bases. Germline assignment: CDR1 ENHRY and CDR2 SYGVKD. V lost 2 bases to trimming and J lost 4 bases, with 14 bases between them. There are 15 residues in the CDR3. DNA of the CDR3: TGTGCCATCAGTGAGGAGGCAGGGTACGCCTATGGCTACACCTTC. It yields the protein CAISEEAGYAYGYTF.

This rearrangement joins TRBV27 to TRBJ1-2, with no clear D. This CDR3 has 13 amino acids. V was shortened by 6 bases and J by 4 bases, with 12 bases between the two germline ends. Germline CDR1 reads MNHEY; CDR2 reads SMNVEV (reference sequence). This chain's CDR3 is CASRRGTSYGYTF. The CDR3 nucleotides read TGTGCCAGCAGGCGAGGAACATCCTATGGCTACACCTTC.

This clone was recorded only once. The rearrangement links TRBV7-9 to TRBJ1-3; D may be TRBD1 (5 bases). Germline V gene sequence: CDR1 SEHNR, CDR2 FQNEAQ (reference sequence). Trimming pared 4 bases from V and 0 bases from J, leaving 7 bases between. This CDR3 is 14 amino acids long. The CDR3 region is CASSSQGSGNTIYF. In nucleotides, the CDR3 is TGTGCCAGCAGCTCGCAGGGCTCTGGAAACACCATATATTTT.

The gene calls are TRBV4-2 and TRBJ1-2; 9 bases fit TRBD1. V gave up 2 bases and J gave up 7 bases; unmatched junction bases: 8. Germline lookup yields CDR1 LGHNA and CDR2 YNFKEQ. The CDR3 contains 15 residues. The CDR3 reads CASSQPGTGFGGYTF. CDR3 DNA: TGTGCCAGCAGCCAACCCGGGACAGGGTTTGGTGGCTACACCTTC.

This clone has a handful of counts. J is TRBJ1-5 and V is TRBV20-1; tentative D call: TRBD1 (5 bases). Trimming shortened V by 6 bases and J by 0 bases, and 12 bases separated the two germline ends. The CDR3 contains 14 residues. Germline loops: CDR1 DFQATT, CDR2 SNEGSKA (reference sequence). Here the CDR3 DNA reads TGCAGTGCCAGTACAGGTAATAGCAATCAGCCCCAGCATTTT. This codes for CSASTGNSNQPQHF.

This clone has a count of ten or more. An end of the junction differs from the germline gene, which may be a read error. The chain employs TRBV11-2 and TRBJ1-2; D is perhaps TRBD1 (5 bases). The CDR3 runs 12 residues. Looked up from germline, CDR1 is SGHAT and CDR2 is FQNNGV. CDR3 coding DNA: TGTGCCAGCAGCTTAGATTCCTTAAGGGGTATCTTC. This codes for CASSLDSLRGIF.

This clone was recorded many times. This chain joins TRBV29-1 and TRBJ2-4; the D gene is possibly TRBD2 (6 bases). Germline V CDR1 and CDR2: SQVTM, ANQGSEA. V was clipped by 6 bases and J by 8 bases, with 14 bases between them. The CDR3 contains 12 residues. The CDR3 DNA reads TGCAGCGTAAGACACGGCGGGGACATTCAGTACTTC. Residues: CSVRHGGDIQYF.

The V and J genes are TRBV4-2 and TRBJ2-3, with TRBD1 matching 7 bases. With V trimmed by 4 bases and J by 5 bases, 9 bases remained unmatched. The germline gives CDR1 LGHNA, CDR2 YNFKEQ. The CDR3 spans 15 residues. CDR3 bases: TGTGCCAGCAGCCGCTCGACAGGGTGGGAAGATACGCAGTATTTT. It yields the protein CASSRSTGWEDTQYF.

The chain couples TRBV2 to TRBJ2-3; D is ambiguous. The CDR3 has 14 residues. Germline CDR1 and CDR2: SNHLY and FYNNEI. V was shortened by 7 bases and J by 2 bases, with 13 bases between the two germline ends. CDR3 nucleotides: TGTGCCAGCAATGACCAACTCCCCACAGATACGCAGTATTTT. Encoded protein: CASNDQLPTDTQYF.

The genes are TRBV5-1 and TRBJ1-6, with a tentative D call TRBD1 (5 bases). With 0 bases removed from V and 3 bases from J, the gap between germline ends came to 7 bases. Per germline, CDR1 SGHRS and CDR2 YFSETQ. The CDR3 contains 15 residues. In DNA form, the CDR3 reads TGCGCCAGCAGCTTGGGGCAGGGCTATAATTCACCCCTCCACTTT. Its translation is CASSLGQGYNSPLHF.

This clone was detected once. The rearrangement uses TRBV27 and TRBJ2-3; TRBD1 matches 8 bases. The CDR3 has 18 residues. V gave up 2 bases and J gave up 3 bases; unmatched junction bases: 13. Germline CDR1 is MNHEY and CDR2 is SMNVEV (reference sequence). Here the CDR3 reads CASSLAPEPGGLTDTQYF. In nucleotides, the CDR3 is TGTGCCAGCAGTTTAGCGCCCGAGCCAGGGGGCTTGACAGATACGCAGTATTTT.

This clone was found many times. DNA of the CDR3: TGTGCCATCTCACGGCGGGGTCGGGACGGTAACACTGAAGCTTTCTTT. As protein: CAISRRGRDGNTEAFF. The gene calls are TRBV10-3 and TRBJ1-1; maybe TRBD1 (5 bases). There are 16 residues in the CDR3. V lost 8 bases and J lost 2, with 21 bases in between. Germline CDR1 ENHRY, CDR2 SYGVKD.